A single sample gave rise to the 17 T cell receptor beta chains below, sequenced in a study of blood T cells in healthy people across ages. Sample-barcoded 5' priming and a J-beta primer mix drove a second PCR of roughly 6 to 12 cycles. In TCRdb, the 5' RACE reads were re-called with MiXCR into one record per CDR3 protein. The sample comprises around 1,500,000 distinct CDR3 sequences, under 30% of which are singletons, and less than 9.5% rests with the top ten. Sequencing was done on a sample of blood. The receptors derive from a woman aged 25 to 45 in good health.

This sequence joins TRBV4-2 and TRBJ2-1; 8 bases agree with TRBD2. The junction had 11 bases not matched to a gene; V was cut back by 0 bases and J by 10 bases. CDR1 LGHNA and CDR2 YNFKEQ come from the germline V gene. CDR3 length equals 16 residues. The CDR3 here is CASSQDSRGGGGEQFF. CDR3 coding DNA: TGTGCCAGCAGCCAAGACTCACGCGGGGGCGGGGGGGAGCAGTTCTTC.

In the case of this clonotype: This may stem from a read error, because a much larger clone lies one nucleotide away. The DNA of the CDR3 is TGTGCCAGCACCACTTCCTTGATGAGTGGTGAGCAGGTCTTC. Translated, it gives CASTTSLMSGEQVF. The V gene is TRBV5-6, the J gene TRBJ2-1; D gene unclear. The CDR3 is 14 residues long. CDR1 SGHDT and CDR2 YYEEEE come from the germline V gene.

This clonotype came up a few times. This sequence joins TRBV12-5 and TRBJ2-5; tentatively, D is TRBD1 (5 bases). Germline CDR1 reads LGHNT; CDR2 reads FRNRAP. V gave up 1 base and J gave up 2 bases, with 11 bases separating them. The CDR3 contains 15 residues. As DNA, the CDR3 is TGTGCTAGTGGTTTGGGAAGACAGATACAAGAGACCCAGTACTTC. The encoded protein is CASGLGRQIQETQYF.

This chain joins TRBV12-3 or TRBV12-4 and TRBJ1-6; no reliable D call. CDR3 length: 17 amino acids. Trimming took 1 base from V and 14 from J, leaving 24 bases between them. The CDR3 nucleotides read TGTGCCAGCAGTTTAGGGGAGAGGCCCCAGAGGATGTTAACCCTCCACTTT. It yields the protein CASSLGERPQRMLTLHF.

This clonotype has at least ten counts. V and J are TRBV6-5 and TRBJ2-1, with D unresolved. The germline V gene encodes CDR1 MNHEY and CDR2 SVGAGI. V lost 6 bases and J 0 bases, leaving 9 bases between the germline ends. The CDR3 loop spans 14 amino acids. In DNA, the CDR3 is TGTGCCAGCAGAAAGAAGAGCTCCTACAATGAGCAGTTCTTC. This gives the protein CASRKKSSYNEQFF.

This clonotype was detected many times. The chain employs TRBV10-1 and TRBJ2-7, with 8 bases fitting TRBD2. This CDR3 region has 16 residues. Germline trimming cut 2 bases from V and 2 bases from J; bases unmatched to any gene: 8. Germline CDR1 and CDR2: WNHNN and SYGVQD (reference sequence). The chain's CDR3 is CASSEPAGGLTYEQYF. CDR3 coding DNA: TGCGCCAGCAGTGAGCCTGCGGGAGGTCTCACCTACGAGCAGTACTTC.

The CDR3 coding sequence is TGTGCCAGCAGCTTAGTGACTAGCGGGAGAACAGGTCGCTACAATGAGCAGTTCTTC. It yields the protein CASSLVTSGRTGRYNEQFF. The chain carries TRBV7-2 and TRBJ2-1; 12 bases are shared with TRBD2. This CDR3 has 19 amino acids. After removal of 1 base from V and 3 bases from J, the junction contained 10 bases not matched to a gene. Germline loops: CDR1 SGHTA, CDR2 FQGNSA.

This clonotype was counted a few times. This chain connects TRBV4-3 to TRBJ2-3, with 8 bases aligning to TRBD1. Trimming took 4 bases from V and 4 from J; bases not matched to a gene: 7. The CDR3 totals 15 residues. Germline loops: CDR1 LGHNA, CDR2 YSLEER. Here the CDR3 reads CASSRWTGMSDTQYF. CDR3 DNA sequence: TGCGCCAGCAGCCGGTGGACAGGGATGTCAGATACGCAGTATTTT.

This clonotype was observed at least ten times. This sequence joins TRBV5-1 and TRBJ2-7; TRBD2 is a possible D gene (5 bases). The CDR3 loop spans 15 amino acids. With 4 bases removed from V and 5 bases from J, the gap between germline ends came to 19 bases. From germline, CDR1 is SGHRS and CDR2 YFSETQ. The CDR3 is CASSVALRGIHEQYF. The CDR3 DNA is TGCGCCAGCAGCGTGGCTCTAAGAGGGATCCACGAGCAGTACTTC. Supplemented by reference TRBV5-1 and TRBJ2-7, the full variable domain reads KAGVTQTPRYLIKTRGQQVTLSCSPISGHRSVSWYQQTPGQGLQFLFEYFSETQRNKGNFPGRFSGRQFSNSRSEMNVSTLELGDSALYLCASSVALRGIHEQYFGPGTRLTVT.

This clonotype came up a few times. The chain joins TRBV20-1 to TRBJ2-3; perhaps TRBD2 as D (6 bases). This CDR3 contains 11 residues. From germline, CDR1 is DFQATT and CDR2 SNEGSKA (reference sequence). The V end lost 3 bases, the J end lost 14 bases, and 15 bases lay between the germline ends. The CDR3 sequence is CSASPGTEVYF. CDR3 DNA: TGCAGTGCTAGCCCCGGGACTGAGGTGTATTTT.

The sample holds one count of this clonotype. The genes are TRBV2 and TRBJ2-6, with D possibly being TRBD1 (6 bases). The germline V gene has CDR1 SNHLY and CDR2 FYNNEI. This CDR3 contains 16 residues. Trimming took off 6 bases at V and 2 bases at J, with 14 bases between the two ends. CDR3 nucleotide sequence: TGTGCCAGCAGACCCCGGACAGCCCCTGGGGCCAACGTCCTGACTTTC. This codes for CASRPRTAPGANVLTF.

This clonotype was recorded at least ten times. The chain recombines TRBV20-1 with TRBJ2-7; 11 bases are shared with TRBD2. The J segment lost 6 bases and the V segment lost 6 bases, leaving 7 bases of the junction unmatched. Germline V gives CDR1 DFQATT, CDR2 SNEGSKA (reference sequence). This CDR3 spans 13 amino acids. The CDR3 sequence: CSAWTSGYSEQYF. The CDR3 bases are TGCAGTGCGTGGACTAGCGGGTATTCCGAGCAGTACTTC.

The table lists this clonotype with a few counts. The chain links TRBV11-2 to TRBJ2-7, with D perhaps TRBD2 (6 bases). The CDR3 runs to 14 residues. Germline V gene lookup returns CDR1 SGHAT and CDR2 FQNNGV. V was cut by 5 bases and J by 0 bases, with 11 bases left in between. CDR3 protein: CASSISGASYEQYF. The CDR3 DNA sequence: TGTGCCAGCAGCATTAGCGGAGCCTCCTACGAGCAGTACTTC.

To note about this clonotype: This may come from a read error, since a much larger clone is one base off. The genes are TRBV28 and TRBJ1-5; unclear D gene. The V end lost 3 bases, the J end lost 1 base, and 10 bases lay between the germline ends. The CDR3 loop spans 15 amino acids. Germline V CDR1 and CDR2: MDHEN, SYDVKM. The CDR3 spells CASSFGRLSNQPQHF. DNA of the CDR3: TGTGCCAGCAGTTTCGGCAGACTAAGCAATCAGCCCCAGCATTTT.

The V gene is TRBV5-5, the J gene TRBJ2-2; 10 nucleotides match TRBD2. This CDR3 contains 18 residues. V lost 3 bases to trimming and J lost 1 base; unmatched junction nucleotides: 9. Per the germline V gene, CDR1 is SGHKS and CDR2 is YYEKEE (reference sequence). The CDR3 DNA follows: TGTGCCAGCAGCTCCAGGACTAGACTAGCGGGGAACACCGGGGAGCTGTTTTTT. It specifies CASSSRTRLAGNTGELFF.

The sample holds a few counts of this clonotype. This chain joins TRBV20-1 and TRBJ2-1; 8 bases fit TRBD1. The CDR3 sequence is 16 residues long. The ends lost 0 bases at V and 6 bases at J; junction bases unmatched: 10. The germline CDR1 and CDR2 sequences are DFQATT and SNEGSKA (reference sequence). The CDR3 loop reads CSARDPRTGLLNEQFF. In nucleotides, the CDR3 is TGCAGTGCTAGAGATCCCCGGACAGGGCTCCTCAATGAGCAGTTCTTC.

This sequence joins TRBV4-2 and TRBJ2-1; TRBD2 matches at 10 bases. The germline V gene has CDR1 LGHNA and CDR2 YNFKEQ. This CDR3 has 15 amino acids. Trimming cost V 4 bases and J 8 bases; bases outside gene matches: 8. The CDR3, as DNA: TGTGCCAGCAGCCTAGCGGGGGGTAGTTATGATGAGCAGTTCTTC. It is translated as CASSLAGGSYDEQFF.